Below, one TCR beta chain is given with its context. This clonotype was found a few times. What this receptor recognizes is not known. Qualities for individual bases were not recorded, and no much larger clone is one base off. This entry is derived from a study of blood T cells in healthy people across ages (dated by TCRdb to the mid-2010s). Concerning the study at large: In model experiments, template switching captured roughly one uniquely barcoded TCR beta cDNA molecule for every two T cells. Four age groups were formed from the donors: young (average approximately 15 years), middle-aged (more than 35), aged (under 70) and long-lived (less than 85). Two additional independent replicas of 1 million unique cDNA reads from the same blood draw were analyzed for two donors (one aged 18 to 29 and one aged 80 or older). The study measured age-related changes in TCR beta repertoire diversity using deep sequencing normalized with unique cDNA molecular identifiers. Donors of different ages were randomly distributed across sequencing lanes to avoid experimental bias. Overall results and qualifications from the work: Compared with the aged group, more naive CD4+ T cells, fewer expanded clones and increased TCR diversity were shown by the long-lived group, suggesting age selection. As age increased, observed TCR beta diversity per million T cells dropped in a roughly linear way, and a significant reduction was already evident by age about 40. Estimates of total diversity from one million sequenced T cells were regarded as lower bounds and underestimates. Because donor CMV infection status was unknown, age-related changes in expanded clonotypes were potentially confounded. A strong correlation was found between observed TCR beta diversity and the percentage of naive T cells measured by flow cytometry. Because profiling used bulk unsorted PBMCs, naive and antigen-experienced compartments could not be compared conclusively.

The donors were 40 or so Caucasian individuals from Russia, aged roughly 6 to 100 years, who were systemically healthy. Ten milliliters of peripheral blood were collected from each donor into EDTA-treated Vacutainer tubes. PBMCs were isolated by Ficoll-Paque density-gradient centrifugation, with at least 7 million obtained per sample. Total RNA was extracted from PBMCs with Trizol reagent, with at least 6 micrograms obtained per sample. For every donor, flow cytometry on a PBMC aliquot measured the percentage of naive CD45RAhigh/CD27high T cells. As encoded in the germline V gene (reference sequence), CDR1 is DFQATT while CDR2 is SNEGSKA. Clipping removes 5 bases from V and 4 bases from J, with 3 as the unmatched junction base count. CDR3 length: 14 amino acids, cysteine to phenylalanine. Here the CDR3 DNA is all that survives: 42 bases in frame from base 1. Library preparation used 5' RACE. Sequencing instrument: Illumina HiSeq 2500. A second about 7 to 11 cycle PCR used a sample-barcoded 5' primer and a J-beta primer mix. A template-switch 5' adaptor carrying 12 random nucleotides introduced a unique molecular identifier onto each TCR beta cDNA molecule. At least 2.5 million CDR3-containing paired-end reads were obtained from each sample. The Mint cDNA synthesis kit, primed by a TRBC-specific oligonucleotide, was used to synthesize first-strand cDNA from all RNA. After uracil-DNA glycosylase treatment, a first 18-cycle PCR used universal primers M1SS and BC2_uni_R on all cDNA. Turning to the authors' computational methods: Normalization of each sample was performed by random selection of 1 million high-quality reads, each carrying a distinct molecular identifier. Reads with shared molecular identifiers were discarded instead of being binned into consensus sequences. CDR3 identification, clonotype clustering and error correction used MiTCR with a Q25 quality threshold and the strictest error-elimination algorithm. A nonparametric unseen species model using Euler transformation provided a lower-bound estimate of total TCR beta diversity. Using fastp trimming at Q25 and MiXCR clonotype assembly, TCRdb reanalyzed the public sequencing data and kept in-frame beta chains. Here each entry gathers all rows of one CDR3 protein and keeps the most common genes and DNA. The V and J calls reflect TCRdb's pipeline rather than the authors' work. For this sample there are 1 million to 1.2 million distinct CDR3 sequences; 35% to 40% appear just once. The ten largest clones take up less than 15% of the sample.

This clonotype was sampled from a man younger than 30 in good health. The sequenced sample was blood. The receptor chain draws on TRBV20-1 and TRBJ2-5; 14 bases in the junction line up with TRBD2. The nucleotide sequence reads TGCAGTGCTCGGGGACTAGCGGGGGTAGAGACCCAGTACTTC. It codes for CSARGLAGVETQYF.